A selection of T cell receptor beta chains follows, all from one sample in a study of T-cell reconstitution after alpha-beta-depleted transplantation in children. TCRdb reprocessed the PCR reads via MiXCR and lists one record per CDR3 protein. Of approximately 82,000 distinct CDR3 sequences listed, 15% to 20% are singletons. This sample comprised PBMCs, mostly from graft donor cells, obtained 360 days after TCRalphabeta/CD19-depleted stem cell transplant. The receptors originated from a male patient under 10 years old who had a stem cell transplant for acute lymphoblastic leukemia, so the T cells may come from the graft donor. The CDR3 runs from the conserved cysteine through the conserved F or W.

J gene	V gene	CDR3 protein
TRBJ2-3	TRBV19	CASGLAGGYTQYF
TRBJ1-2	TRBV27	CASSLSGTGGYGYTF
TRBJ2-3	TRBV5-4	CASSLPSGATDTQYF
TRBJ2-7	TRBV20-1	CSAQTVYEQYF
TRBJ2-1	TRBV11-2	CASSLLAEEQFF
TRBJ2-7	TRBV5-1	CASSRGLAEALTYEQYF
TRBJ1-2	TRBV7-9	CASSLRQDYGYTF
TRBJ2-3	TRBV7-9	CASSLAFREVTDTQYF
TRBJ2-5	TRBV4-1	CASSHRDRGLVETQYF
TRBJ1-1	TRBV7-9	CASSSLLTGGEVTEAFF
TRBJ2-1	TRBV5-1	CASSLWDSYNEQFF
TRBJ2-4	TRBV20-1	CSATRQSGAKNIQYF
TRBJ2-5	TRBV3-1	CASSPRQGGTGETQYF
TRBJ2-3	TRBV19	CASRLAGTGEDTQYF
TRBJ2-7	TRBV24-1	CATSDFSGTGKNEQYF
TRBJ2-1	TRBV12-3/TRBV12-4	CASSSLPLNLAGVYNEQFF
TRBJ1-2	TRBV4-1	CASSQDGGSEYYGYTF
TRBJ1-1	TRBV7-9	CASSPWSRNTEAFF
TRBJ1-2	TRBV12-3/TRBV12-4	CASSLAPGTGKNYGYTF
TRBJ2-1	TRBV19	CASSIGGWGYNEQFF
TRBJ1-5	TRBV6-5	CASSYAGAKIHNQPQHF
TRBJ2-1	TRBV7-9	CASRPLAGWFNEQFF
TRBJ2-3	TRBV5-1	CASSLVAGVTDTQYF
TRBJ2-3	TRBV10-1	CASSFSLGSTDTQYF
TRBJ2-1	TRBV27	CASSFMGRGGNNEQFF
TRBJ2-3	TRBV7-2	CASSLGPATDTQYF
TRBJ2-1	TRBV5-1	CASSPAAGSSYNEQFF
TRBJ2-7	TRBV11-2	CASSLAGTGNYEQYF